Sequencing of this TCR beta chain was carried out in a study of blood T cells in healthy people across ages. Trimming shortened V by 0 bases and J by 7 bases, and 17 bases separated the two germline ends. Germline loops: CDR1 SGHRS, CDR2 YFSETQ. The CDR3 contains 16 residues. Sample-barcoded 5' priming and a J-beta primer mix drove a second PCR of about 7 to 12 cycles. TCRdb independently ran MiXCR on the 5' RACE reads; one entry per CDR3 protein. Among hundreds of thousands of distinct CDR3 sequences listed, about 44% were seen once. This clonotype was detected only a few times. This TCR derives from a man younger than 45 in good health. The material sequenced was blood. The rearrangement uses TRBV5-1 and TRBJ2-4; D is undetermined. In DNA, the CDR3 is TGCGCCAGCAGCTTGGAGCCCCGGGTCCCGACGAACATTCAGTACTTC. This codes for CASSLEPRVPTNIQYF.